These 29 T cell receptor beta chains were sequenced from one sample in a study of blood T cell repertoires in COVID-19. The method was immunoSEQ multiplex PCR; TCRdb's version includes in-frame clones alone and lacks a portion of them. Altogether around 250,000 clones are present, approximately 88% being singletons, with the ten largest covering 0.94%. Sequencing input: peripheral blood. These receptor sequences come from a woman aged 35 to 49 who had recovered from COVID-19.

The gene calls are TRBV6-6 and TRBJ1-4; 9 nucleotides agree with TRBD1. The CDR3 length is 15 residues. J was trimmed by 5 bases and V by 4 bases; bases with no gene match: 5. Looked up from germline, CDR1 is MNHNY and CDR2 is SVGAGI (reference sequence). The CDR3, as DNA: TGTGCCAGCAGTTTCGGACAGGGGAAGAATGAAAAACTGTTTTTT. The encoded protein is CASSFGQGKNEKLFF.

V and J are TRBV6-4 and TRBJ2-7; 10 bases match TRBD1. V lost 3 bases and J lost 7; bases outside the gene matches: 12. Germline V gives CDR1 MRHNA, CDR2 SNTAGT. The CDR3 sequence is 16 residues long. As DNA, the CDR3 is TGTGCCAGCAGTGAGGGACCCCGGGACAGGGGTAAGGAGCAGTACTTC. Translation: CASSEGPRDRGKEQYF.

The CDR3 DNA follows: TGTGCCAGCAGCTTGGGTTGGCGGGGGGACTCCTACAATGAGCAGTTCTTC. Protein: CASSLGWRGDSYNEQFF. The J gene is TRBJ2-1, the V gene TRBV11-2; 8 bases are shared with TRBD2. The CDR3 runs 17 residues. The germline V gene encodes CDR1 SGHAT and CDR2 FQNNGV. J was trimmed by 0 bases and V by 3 bases; bases with no gene match: 7. Filled out from reference TRBV11-2 and TRBJ2-1, the complete variable domain reads EAGVAQSPRYKIIEKRQSVAFWCNPISGHATLYWYQQILGQGPKLLIQFQNNGVVDDSQLPKDRFSAERLKGVDSTLKIQPAKLEDSAVYLCASSLGWRGDSYNEQFFGPGTRLTVL.

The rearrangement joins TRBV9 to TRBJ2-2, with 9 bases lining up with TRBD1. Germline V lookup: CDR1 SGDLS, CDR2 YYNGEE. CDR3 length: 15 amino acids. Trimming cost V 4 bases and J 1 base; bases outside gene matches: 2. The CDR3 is CASSTGQGNTGELFF. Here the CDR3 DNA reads TGTGCCAGCAGCACGGGACAGGGGAACACCGGGGAGCTGTTTTTT.

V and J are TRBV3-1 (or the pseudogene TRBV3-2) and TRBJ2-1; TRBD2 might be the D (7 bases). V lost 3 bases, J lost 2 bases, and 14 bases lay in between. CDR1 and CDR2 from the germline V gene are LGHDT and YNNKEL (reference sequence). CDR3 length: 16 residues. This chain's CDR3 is CASSHRGGRAYNEQFF. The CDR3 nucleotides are TGTGCCAGCAGCCACCGAGGGGGGAGGGCCTACAATGAGCAGTTCTTC.

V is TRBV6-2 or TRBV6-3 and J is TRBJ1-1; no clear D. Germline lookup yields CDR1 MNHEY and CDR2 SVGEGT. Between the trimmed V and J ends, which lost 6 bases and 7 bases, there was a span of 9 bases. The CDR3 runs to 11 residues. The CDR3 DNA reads TGTGCCAGCAGCCGGGCTATTGAAGCTTTCTTT. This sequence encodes CASSRAIEAFF.

The CDR3 DNA reads as TGTGCCAGCAGAGTAGCGGGAGCCGCCGGGGAGCAGTACTTC. This encodes CASRVAGAAGEQYF. The J gene is TRBJ2-7, the V gene TRBV6-6, with 9 nucleotides matching TRBD2. Trimming removed 6 bases from V and 7 bases from J; junction bases left unmatched: 10. CDR3 length equals 14 residues. Germline loops: CDR1 MNHNY, CDR2 SVGAGI (reference sequence).

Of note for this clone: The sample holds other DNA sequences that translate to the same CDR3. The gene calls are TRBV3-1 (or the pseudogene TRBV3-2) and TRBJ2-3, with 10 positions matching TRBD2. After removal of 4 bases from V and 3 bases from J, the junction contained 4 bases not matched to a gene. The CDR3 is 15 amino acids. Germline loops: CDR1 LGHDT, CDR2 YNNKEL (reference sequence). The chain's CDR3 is CASSLAGGVTDTQYF. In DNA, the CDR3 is TGTGCCAGCAGCCTAGCGGGAGGTGTAACAGATACGCAGTATTTT.

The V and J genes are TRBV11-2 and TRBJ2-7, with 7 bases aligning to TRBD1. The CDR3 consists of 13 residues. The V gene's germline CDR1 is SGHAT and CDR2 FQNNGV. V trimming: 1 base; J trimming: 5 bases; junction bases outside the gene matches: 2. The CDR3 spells CASSLVGGNEQYF. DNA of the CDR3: TGTGCCAGCAGCTTAGTAGGGGGCAACGAGCAGTACTTC.

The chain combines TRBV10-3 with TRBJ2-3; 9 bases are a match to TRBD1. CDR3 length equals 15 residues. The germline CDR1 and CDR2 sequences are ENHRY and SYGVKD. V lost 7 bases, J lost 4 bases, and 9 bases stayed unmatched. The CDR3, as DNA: TGTGCCATCAACATTGGGACAGGGAAATCAGATACGCAGTATTTT. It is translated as CAINIGTGKSDTQYF.

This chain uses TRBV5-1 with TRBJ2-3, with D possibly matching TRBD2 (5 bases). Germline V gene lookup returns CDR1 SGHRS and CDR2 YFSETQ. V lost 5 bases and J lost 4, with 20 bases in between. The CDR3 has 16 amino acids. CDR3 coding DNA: TGCGCCAGCAGGTTGCGTTACGGGATCCCAGCAGATACGCAGTATTTT. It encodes CASRLRYGIPADTQYF.

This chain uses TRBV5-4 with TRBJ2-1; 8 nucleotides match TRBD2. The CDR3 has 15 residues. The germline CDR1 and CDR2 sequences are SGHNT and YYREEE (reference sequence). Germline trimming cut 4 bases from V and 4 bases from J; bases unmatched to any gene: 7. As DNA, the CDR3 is TGTGCCAGCAGCCTACAAGCGGGAGAGTACAATGAGCAGTTCTTC. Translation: CASSLQAGEYNEQFF. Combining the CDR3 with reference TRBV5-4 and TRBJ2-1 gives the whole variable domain ETGVTQSPTHLIKTRGQQVTLRCSSQSGHNTVSWYQQALGQGPQFIFQYYREEENGRGNFPPRFSGLQFPNYSSELNVNALELDDSALYLCASSLQAGEYNEQFFGPGTRLTVL.

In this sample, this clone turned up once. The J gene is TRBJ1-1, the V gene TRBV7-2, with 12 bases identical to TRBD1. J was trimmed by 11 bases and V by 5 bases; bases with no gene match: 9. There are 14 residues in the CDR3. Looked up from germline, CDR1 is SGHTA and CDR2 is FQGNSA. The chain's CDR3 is CASSIKGTGGYAFF. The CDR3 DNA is TGTGCCAGCAGCATCAAGGGGACAGGGGGCTACGCTTTCTTT.

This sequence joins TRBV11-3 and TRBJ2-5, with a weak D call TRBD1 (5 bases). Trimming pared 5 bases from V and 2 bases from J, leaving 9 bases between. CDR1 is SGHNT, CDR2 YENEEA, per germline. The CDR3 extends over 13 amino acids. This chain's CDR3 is CASSLGQQETQYF. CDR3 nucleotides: TGTGCCAGCAGCCTTGGACAACAAGAGACCCAGTACTTC. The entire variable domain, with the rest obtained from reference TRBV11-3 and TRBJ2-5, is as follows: EAGVVQSPRYKIIEKKQPVAFWCNPISGHNTLYWYLQNLGQGPELLIRYENEEAVDDSQLPKDRFSAERLKGVDSTLKIQPAELGDSAVYLCASSLGQQETQYFGPGTRLLVL.

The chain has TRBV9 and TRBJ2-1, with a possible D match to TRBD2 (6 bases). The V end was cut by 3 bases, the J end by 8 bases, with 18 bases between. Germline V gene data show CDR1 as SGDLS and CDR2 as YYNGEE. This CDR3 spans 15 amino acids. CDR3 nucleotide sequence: TGTGCCAGCAGCGCCCGGGACTCCCCCCCCCATGAGCAGTTCTTC. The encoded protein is CASSARDSPPHEQFF.

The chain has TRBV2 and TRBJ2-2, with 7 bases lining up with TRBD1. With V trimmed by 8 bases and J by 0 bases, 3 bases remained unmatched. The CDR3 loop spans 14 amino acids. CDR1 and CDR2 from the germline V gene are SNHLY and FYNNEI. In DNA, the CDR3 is TGTGCCAGCGTTGGGACAGCGAACACCGGGGAGCTGTTTTTT. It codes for CASVGTANTGELFF.

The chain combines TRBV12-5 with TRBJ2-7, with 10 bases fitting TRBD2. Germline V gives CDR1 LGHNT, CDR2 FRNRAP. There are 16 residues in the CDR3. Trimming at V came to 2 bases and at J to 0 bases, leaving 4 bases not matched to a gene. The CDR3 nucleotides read TGTGCTAGTGGTTTGTCGCTAGCGGGAGTCTCCTACGAGCAGTACTTC. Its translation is CASGLSLAGVSYEQYF.

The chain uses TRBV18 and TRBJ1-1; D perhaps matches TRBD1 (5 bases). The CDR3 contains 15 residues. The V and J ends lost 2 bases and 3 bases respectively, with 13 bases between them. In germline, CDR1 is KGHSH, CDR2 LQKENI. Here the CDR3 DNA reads TGTGCCAGCTCACCAAAGCCCCGGGGGGACACTGAAGCTTTCTTT. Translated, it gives CASSPKPRGDTEAFF.

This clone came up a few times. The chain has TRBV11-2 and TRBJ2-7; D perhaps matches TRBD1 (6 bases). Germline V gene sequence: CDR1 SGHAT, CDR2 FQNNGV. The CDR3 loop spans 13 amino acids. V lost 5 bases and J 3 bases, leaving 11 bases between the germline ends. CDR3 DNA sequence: TGTGCCAGCAGCGCCGGGACACACTACGAGCAGTACTTC. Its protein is CASSAGTHYEQYF. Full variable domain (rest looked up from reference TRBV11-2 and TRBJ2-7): EAGVAQSPRYKIIEKRQSVAFWCNPISGHATLYWYQQILGQGPKLLIQFQNNGVVDDSQLPKDRFSAERLKGVDSTLKIQPAKLEDSAVYLCASSAGTHYEQYFGPGTRLTVT.

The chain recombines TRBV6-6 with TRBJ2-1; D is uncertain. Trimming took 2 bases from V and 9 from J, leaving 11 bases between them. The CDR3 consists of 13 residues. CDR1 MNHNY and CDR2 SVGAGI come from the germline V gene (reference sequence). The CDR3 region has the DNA TGTGCCAGCAGTTACGCGGATTCTGGTGAGCAGTTCTTC. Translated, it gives CASSYADSGEQFF.

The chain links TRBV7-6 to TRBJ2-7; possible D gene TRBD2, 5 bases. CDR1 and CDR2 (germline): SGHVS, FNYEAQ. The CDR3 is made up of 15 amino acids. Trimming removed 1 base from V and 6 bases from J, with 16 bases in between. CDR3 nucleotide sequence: TGTGCCAGCAGCTTAGGAGCGGAGACCTACGGCGAGCAGTACTTC. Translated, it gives CASSLGAETYGEQYF.

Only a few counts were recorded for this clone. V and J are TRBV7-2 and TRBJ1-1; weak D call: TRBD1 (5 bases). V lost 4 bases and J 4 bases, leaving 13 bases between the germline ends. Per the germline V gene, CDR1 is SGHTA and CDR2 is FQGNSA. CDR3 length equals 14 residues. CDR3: CASSSQQGATEAFF. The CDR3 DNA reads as TGTGCCAGCAGCTCTCAGCAGGGTGCCACTGAAGCTTTCTTT.

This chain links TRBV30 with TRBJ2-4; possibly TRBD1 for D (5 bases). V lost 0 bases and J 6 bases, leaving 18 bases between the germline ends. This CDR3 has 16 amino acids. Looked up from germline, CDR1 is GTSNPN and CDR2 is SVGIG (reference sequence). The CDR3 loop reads CAWSVGVSAVGNIQYF. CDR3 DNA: TGTGCCTGGAGTGTAGGGGTGTCAGCTGTCGGAAACATTCAGTACTTC.

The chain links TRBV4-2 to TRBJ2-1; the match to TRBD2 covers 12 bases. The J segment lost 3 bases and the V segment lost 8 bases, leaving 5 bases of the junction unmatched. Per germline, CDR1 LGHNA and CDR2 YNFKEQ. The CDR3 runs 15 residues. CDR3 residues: CASGLAGGDYNEQFF. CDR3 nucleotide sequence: TGTGCCAGCGGTCTAGCGGGAGGGGACTACAATGAGCAGTTCTTC.

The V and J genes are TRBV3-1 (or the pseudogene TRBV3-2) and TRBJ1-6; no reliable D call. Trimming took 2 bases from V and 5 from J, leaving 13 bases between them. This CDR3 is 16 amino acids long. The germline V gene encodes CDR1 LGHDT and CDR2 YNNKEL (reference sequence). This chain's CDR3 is CASSQREGQDNSPLHF. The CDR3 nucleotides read TGTGCCAGCAGCCAACGAGAGGGCCAGGATAATTCACCCCTCCACTTT.

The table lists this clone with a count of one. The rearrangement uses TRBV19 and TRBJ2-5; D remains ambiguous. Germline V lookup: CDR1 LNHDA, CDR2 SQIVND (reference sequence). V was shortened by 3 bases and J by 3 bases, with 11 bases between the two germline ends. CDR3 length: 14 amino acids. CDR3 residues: CASSMYLAEETQYF. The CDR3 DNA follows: TGTGCCAGTAGTATGTACTTGGCGGAAGAGACCCAGTACTTC.

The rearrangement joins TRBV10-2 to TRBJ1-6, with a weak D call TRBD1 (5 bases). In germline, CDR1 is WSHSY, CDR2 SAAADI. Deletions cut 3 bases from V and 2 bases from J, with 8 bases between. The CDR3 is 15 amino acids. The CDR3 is CASSDDRAYNSPLHF. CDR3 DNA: TGCGCCAGCAGTGATGACAGAGCCTATAATTCACCCCTCCACTTT.

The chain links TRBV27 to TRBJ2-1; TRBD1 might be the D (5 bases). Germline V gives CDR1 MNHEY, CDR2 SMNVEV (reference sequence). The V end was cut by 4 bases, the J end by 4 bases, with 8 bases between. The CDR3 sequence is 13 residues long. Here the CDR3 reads CASSSQGYNEQFF. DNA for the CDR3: TGTGCCAGCAGTTCCCAGGGTTACAATGAGCAGTTCTTC.

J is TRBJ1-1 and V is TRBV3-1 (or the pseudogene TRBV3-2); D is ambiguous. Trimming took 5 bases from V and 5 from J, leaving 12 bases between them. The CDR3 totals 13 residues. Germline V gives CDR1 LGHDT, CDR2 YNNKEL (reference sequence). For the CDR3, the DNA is TGTGCCAGCAGCTCGGGAGGTAGGACTGAAGCTTTCTTT. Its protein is CASSSGGRTEAFF.